This TCR beta chain was sequenced for a study of T cells in Graves' hyperthyroidism and ophthalmopathy. Regions amplified from RNA transcripts were the TCR beta CDR3 regions. The TCR CDR3 first-round RT-PCR relied on the HTBI primer set. TCRdb ran MiXCR on the multiplex PCR reads and lists one entry per CDR3 protein. Of about 270,000 distinct CDR3 sequences listed, 13% to 15% are singletons. This clonotype was found a few times. An end of the junction does not agree with germline; a read error may underlie this. The V gene's germline CDR1 is SGHRS and CDR2 YFSETQ. CDR3 size: 17 residues. The chain carries TRBV5-1 and TRBJ1-1, with 7 bases aligning to TRBD1. This TCR derives from a woman between 45 and 60 years old with Graves' hyperthyroidism that later progressed to Graves' ophthalmopathy. The sequenced sample was blood. The CDR3 nucleotides are TGCGGCAGCAGCTCCAACAGGGGAATTGGTGAGGACACTGAAGCTTTCTTT. As protein: CGSSSNRGIGEDTEAFF.